This T cell receptor (beta chain) is from a study of blood T cell repertoires in COVID-19 (dated by TCRdb to the early 2020s). Regarding the complete study: Samples from collaborators originated in the United States, Italy and Spain and spanned both the acute and convalescent phases of COVID-19. The samples were drawn from the first 160 participants of the ongoing ImmuneRACE study and from over 950 subjects provided by 6 global collaborators. The prospective study material was composed of cDNA or gDNA derived from T cells, B-cell-depleted T cells, or PBMCs. Sample metadata almost always included a de-identified subject ID, COVID-19 status, age in years and sex. HLA class I and class II types, where available, came from metadata supplied by the sample provider rather than from assay-based typing. The dataset comprised deeply sampled blood TCRbeta repertoires from subjects exposed to, actively infected with, or recovered from COVID-19. The repertoires were made available in a free public database intended to serve as a resource for research on the immune response to SARS-CoV-2. Here is what the overall study found, with its caveats: Clinical and demographic metadata were provided uncurated, with the amount varying by source and participant.

The germline V gene encodes CDR1 KGHSH and CDR2 LQKENI. From the cysteine through the phenylalanine, the CDR3 covers 17 amino acids. The DNA shown is the 51-base CDR3, in frame from base 1. For this chain, trimming is 4 bases at the V end and 0 bases at the J end, and the number of junction bases without a gene match is 8. TCRbeta CDR3 regions were amplified from genomic DNA using the immunoSEQ Assay, a bias-controlled multiplex PCR. On the study's bioinformatics: Nucleated cell counts per sample were estimated from amplification of reference gene primers within the assay. To quantify the absolute abundance of each unique TCRbeta CDR3 rearrangement, sequence reads were collapsed and filtered. Productive Simpson clonality was computed per sample as the square root of Simpson's diversity index over productive rearrangements. This is the immuneACCESS table as TCRdb keeps it, with only in-frame sequences that have V and J called. A part of the clones is gone; compared with another copy, unresolved V genes explain less than half, and the rest is unexplained. V, J and clone size derive from that table, while D and trimming were established from the DNA sequence. This sample holds 190,000 or so clones; about 86% were observed only once. Less than 8.5% of the sample is held by the ten biggest clonotypes.

Comments on this clone: Its antigen is currently not known. Base quality data are lacking; no much larger clone is found one base away.

In the prospective study, participants were roughly 18 to 89 years old, resided in around 25 geographic areas of the United States, and were enrolled through a virtual design. In the prospective study, cohorts were assigned on the basis of participant-reported clinical history obtained from a screening survey and a study questionnaire. ImmuneRACE Cohort 3 recovered participants were defined by two consecutive negative NP/OP PCR tests, healthcare professional clearance, or symptom resolution. Each participant in the prospective study had whole blood, serum and a nasopharyngeal or oropharyngeal swab collected by mobile phlebotomists. Over a 2-month period, participants in the prospective study had the option of providing additional blood draws and questionnaires. Blood samples from the prospective study were shipped frozen or at room temperature prior to DNA extraction.

The receptor was isolated from a man aged 35 to 55 who had recovered from COVID-19. Sequencing was done on a sample of PBMCs or T cells enriched from blood (not recorded which). Rearrangement joined TRBV18 to TRBJ1-4, with 7 junctional bases fitting TRBD1. CDR3 region: CASSLSTGMATNEKLFF. DNA sequence: TGTGCCAGCTCACTCTCGACAGGGATGGCAACTAATGAAAAACTGTTTTTT.